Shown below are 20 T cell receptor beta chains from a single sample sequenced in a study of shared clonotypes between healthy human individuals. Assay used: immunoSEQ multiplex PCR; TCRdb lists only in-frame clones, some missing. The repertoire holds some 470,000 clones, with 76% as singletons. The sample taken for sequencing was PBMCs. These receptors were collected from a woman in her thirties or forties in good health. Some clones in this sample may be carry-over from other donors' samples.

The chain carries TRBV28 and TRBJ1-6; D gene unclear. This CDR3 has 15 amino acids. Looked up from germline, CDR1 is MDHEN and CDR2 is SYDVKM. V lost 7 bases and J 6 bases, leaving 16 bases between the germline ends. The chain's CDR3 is CASTLRGSVNSPLHF. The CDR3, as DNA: TGTGCCAGCACCCTCCGGGGATCGGTTAATTCACCCCTCCACTTT.

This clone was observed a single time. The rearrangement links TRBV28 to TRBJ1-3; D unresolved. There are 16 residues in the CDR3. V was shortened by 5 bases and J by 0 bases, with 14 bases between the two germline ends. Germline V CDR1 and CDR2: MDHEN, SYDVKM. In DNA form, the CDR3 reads TGTGCCAGCAGTCCATTGGGTACATCCTCTGGAAACACCATATATTTT. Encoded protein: CASSPLGTSSGNTIYF.

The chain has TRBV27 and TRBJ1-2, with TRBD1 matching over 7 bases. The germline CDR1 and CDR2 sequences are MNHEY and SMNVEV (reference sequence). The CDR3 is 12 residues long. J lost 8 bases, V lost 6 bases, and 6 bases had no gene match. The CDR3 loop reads CASRGTAMGYTF. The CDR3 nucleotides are TGTGCCAGCAGGGGGACAGCTATGGGCTACACCTTC.

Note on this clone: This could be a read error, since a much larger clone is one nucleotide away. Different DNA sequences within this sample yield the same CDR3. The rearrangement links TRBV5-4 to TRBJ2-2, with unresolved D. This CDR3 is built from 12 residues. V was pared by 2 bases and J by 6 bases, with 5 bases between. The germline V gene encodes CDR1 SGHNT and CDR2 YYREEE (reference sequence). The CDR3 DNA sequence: TGTGCCAGCAGCTTAGACTCCGGGGAGCTGTTTTTT. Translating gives CASSLDSGELFF.

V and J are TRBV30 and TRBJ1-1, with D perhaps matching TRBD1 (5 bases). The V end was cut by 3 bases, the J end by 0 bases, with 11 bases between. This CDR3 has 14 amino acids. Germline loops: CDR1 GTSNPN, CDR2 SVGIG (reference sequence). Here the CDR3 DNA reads TGTGCCTGGAGCGGCCTGGGACTGAACACTGAAGCTTTCTTT. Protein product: CAWSGLGLNTEAFF. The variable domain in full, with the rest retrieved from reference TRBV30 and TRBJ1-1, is SQTIHQWPATLVQPVGSPLSLECTVEGTSNPNLYWYRQAAGRGLQLLFYSVGIGQISSEVPQNLSASRPQDRQFILSSKKLLLSDSGFYLCAWSGLGLNTEAFFGQGTRLTVV.

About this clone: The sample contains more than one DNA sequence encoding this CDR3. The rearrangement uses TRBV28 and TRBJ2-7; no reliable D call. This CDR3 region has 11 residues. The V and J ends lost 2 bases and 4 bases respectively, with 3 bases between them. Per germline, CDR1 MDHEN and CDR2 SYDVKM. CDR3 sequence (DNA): TGTGCCAGCAGTTTACTATACGAGCAGTACTTC. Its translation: CASSLLYEQYF.

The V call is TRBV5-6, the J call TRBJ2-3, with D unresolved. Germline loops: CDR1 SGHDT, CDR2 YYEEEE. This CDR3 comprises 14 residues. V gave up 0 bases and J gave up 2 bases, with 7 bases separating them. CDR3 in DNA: TGTGCCAGCAGCTTGGAACGTTACACAGATACGCAGTATTTT. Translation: CASSLERYTDTQYF.

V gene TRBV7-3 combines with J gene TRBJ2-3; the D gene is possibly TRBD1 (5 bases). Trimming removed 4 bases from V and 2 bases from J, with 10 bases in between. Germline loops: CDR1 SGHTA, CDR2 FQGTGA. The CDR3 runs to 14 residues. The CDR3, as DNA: TGTGCCAGCAGCTCCACCGGACACACAGATACGCAGTATTTT. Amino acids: CASSSTGHTDTQYF.

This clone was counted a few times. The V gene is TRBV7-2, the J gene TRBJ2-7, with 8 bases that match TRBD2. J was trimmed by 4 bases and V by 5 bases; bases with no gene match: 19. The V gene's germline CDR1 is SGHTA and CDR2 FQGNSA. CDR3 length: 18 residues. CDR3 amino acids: CASSLVGGLAGGGYEQYF. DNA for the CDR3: TGTGCCAGCAGCCTAGTCGGGGGTCTAGCGGGCGGTGGGTACGAGCAGTACTTC.

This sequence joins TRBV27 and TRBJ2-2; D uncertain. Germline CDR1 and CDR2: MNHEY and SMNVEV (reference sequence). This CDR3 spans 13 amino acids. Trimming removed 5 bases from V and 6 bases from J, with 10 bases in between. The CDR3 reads CASSPYSAGELFF. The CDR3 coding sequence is TGTGCCAGCAGTCCGTACAGTGCCGGGGAGCTGTTTTTT.

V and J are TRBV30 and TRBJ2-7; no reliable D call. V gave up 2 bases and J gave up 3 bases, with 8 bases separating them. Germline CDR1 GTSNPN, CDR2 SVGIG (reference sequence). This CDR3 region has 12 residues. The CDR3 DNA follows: TGTGCCTGGAGTCCGGCCAGCTACGAGCAGTACTTC. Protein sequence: CAWSPASYEQYF.

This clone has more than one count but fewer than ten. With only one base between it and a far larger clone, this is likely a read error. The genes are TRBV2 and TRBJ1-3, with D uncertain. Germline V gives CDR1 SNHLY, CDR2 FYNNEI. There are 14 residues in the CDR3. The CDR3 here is CASSVGGPGNTTYF. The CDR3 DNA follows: TGTGCCAGCAGTGTCGGAGGGCCTGGAAACACCACATATTTT.

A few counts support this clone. CDR3 amino acids: CASSVVSGGGFWGQETQYF. The CDR3, as DNA: TGTGCCAGCAGCGTAGTGTCAGGGGGCGGATTCTGGGGCCAAGAGACCCAGTACTTC. The V call is TRBV9, the J call TRBJ2-5, with 8 positions matching TRBD1. Unmatched junction bases numbered 14, after V lost 0 bases and J lost 1 base. Germline V gene data show CDR1 as SGDLS and CDR2 as YYNGEE. The CDR3 is made up of 19 amino acids.

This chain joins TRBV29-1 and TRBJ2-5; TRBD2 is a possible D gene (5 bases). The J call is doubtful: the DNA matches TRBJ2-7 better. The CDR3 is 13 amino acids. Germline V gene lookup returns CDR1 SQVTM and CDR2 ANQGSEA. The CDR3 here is CSVIQDGTYEQYF. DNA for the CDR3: TGCAGCGTAATTCAGGACGGGACCTACGAGCAGTACTTC.

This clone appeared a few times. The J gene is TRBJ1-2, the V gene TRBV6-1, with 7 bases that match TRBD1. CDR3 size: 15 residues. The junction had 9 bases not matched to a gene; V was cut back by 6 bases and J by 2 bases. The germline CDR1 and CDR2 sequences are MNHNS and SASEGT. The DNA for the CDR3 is TGTGCCAGCAGGGGGGGGGACAGATACAACTATGGCTACACCTTC. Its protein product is CASRGGDRYNYGYTF.

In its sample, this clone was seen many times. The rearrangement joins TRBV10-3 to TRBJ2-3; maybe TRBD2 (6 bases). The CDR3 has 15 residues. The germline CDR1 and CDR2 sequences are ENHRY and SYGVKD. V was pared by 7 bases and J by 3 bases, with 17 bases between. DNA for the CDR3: TGTGCCATCATGGGAAGCGGGTTCGGGACAGATACGCAGTATTTT. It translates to CAIMGSGFGTDTQYF.

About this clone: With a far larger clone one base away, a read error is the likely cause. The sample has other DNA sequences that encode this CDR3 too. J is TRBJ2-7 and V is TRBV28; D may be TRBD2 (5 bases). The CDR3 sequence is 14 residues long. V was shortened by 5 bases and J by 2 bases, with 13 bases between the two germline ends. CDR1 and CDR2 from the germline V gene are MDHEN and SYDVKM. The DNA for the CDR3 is TGTGCCAGCAGTCCAATGAGCGGCCCCTACGAGCAGTACTTC. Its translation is CASSPMSGPYEQYF.

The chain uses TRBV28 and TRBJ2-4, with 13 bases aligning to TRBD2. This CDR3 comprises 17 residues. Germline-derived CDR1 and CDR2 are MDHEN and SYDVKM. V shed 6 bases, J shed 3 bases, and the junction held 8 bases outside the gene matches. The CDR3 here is CASSTPTSGRVKNIQYF. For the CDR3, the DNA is TGTGCCAGCAGCACCCCAACTAGCGGGAGGGTCAAAAACATTCAGTACTTC.

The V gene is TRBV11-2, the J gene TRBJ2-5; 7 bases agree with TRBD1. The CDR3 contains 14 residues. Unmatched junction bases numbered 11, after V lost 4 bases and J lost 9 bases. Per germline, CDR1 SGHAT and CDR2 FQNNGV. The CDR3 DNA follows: TGTGCCAGCAGCTCCAGGGACAGAATGGGAGCCCAGTACTTC. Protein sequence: CASSSRDRMGAQYF. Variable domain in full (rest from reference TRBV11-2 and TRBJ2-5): EAGVAQSPRYKIIEKRQSVAFWCNPISGHATLYWYQQILGQGPKLLIQFQNNGVVDDSQLPKDRFSAERLKGVDSTLKIQPAKLEDSAVYLCASSSRDRMGAQYFGPGTRLLVL.

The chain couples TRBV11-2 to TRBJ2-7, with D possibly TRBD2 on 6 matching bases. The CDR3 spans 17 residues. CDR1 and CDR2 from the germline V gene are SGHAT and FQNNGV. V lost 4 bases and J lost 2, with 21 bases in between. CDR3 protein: CASSSGLEGGETYEQYF. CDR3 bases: TGTGCCAGCAGCTCCGGTCTGGAGGGCGGGGAGACCTACGAGCAGTACTTC. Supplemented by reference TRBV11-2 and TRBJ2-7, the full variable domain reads EAGVAQSPRYKIIEKRQSVAFWCNPISGHATLYWYQQILGQGPKLLIQFQNNGVVDDSQLPKDRFSAERLKGVDSTLKIQPAKLEDSAVYLCASSSGLEGGETYEQYFGPGTRLTVT.